These 10 T cell receptor beta chains were sequenced from one sample in a study of CD8 T cells in ankylosing spondylitis. TCRdb independently ran MiXCR on the 5' RACE reads; one entry per CDR3 protein. Of about 92,000 distinct CDR3 sequences detected, about 9% appear once; the ten largest clones hold under 6%. Sequencing was carried out using blood, either unsorted or a sorted T cell fraction (not recorded which). These receptor sequences come from a male donor with ankylosing spondylitis or in good health (not recorded which).

This clonotype has a count of ten or more. The rearrangement joins TRBV28 to TRBJ2-7; D is possibly TRBD2 (5 bases). CDR1 is MDHEN, CDR2 SYDVKM, per germline. The CDR3 sequence is 13 residues long. With 4 bases removed from V and 3 bases from J, the gap between germline ends came to 10 bases. CDR3 DNA sequence: TGTGCCAGCAGTTACGGGGTAAGCTACGAGCAGTACTTC. The encoded protein is CASSYGVSYEQYF.

A few counts support this clonotype. Here the CDR3 DNA reads TGTGCCAGCAGCCTTTCAGCTAACAATGAGCAGTTCTTC. This sequence encodes CASSLSANNEQFF. The J gene is TRBJ2-1, the V gene TRBV7-3; D gene uncertain. This CDR3 has 13 residues. Trimming removed 5 bases from V and 5 bases from J, with 10 bases in between. Germline CDR1 SGHTA, CDR2 FQGTGA.

At least ten counts were recorded for this clonotype. The CDR3 is CASRRDRGFSYEQYF. In nucleotides, the CDR3 is TGTGCCAGCAGAAGGGACAGGGGGTTTTCCTACGAGCAGTACTTC. The genes are TRBV28 and TRBJ2-7; 11 bases are a match to TRBD1. V gave up 6 bases and J gave up 1 base; unmatched junction bases: 5. Looked up from germline, CDR1 is MDHEN and CDR2 is SYDVKM. The CDR3 is 15 residues long.

The chain combines TRBV7-8 with TRBJ2-1; 8 bases match TRBD2. The germline gives CDR1 SGHVS, CDR2 FQNEAQ. CDR3 length: 17 amino acids. Losses at the gene ends were 5 bases for V and 6 bases for J; bases not matched to a gene: 15. The CDR3 DNA reads TGTGCCAGCAGCCTAACTTCTGGCGGGGGGAAGCGCAATGAGCAGTTCTTC. Residues: CASSLTSGGGKRNEQFF.

This clonotype was found once. A much larger clone differs from this one at a single base, so this may be a read error. The chain recombines TRBV27 with TRBJ2-5, with TRBD2 matching over 9 bases. Germline CDR1 reads MNHEY; CDR2 reads SMNVEV (reference sequence). There are 15 residues in the CDR3. The CDR3 sequence: CDSRERGVRQETQYF. The CDR3 DNA follows: TGTGACAGCAGGGAGCGGGGGGTCAGGCAAGAGACCCAGTACTTC.

This clonotype was seen at least ten times. The chain employs TRBV11-1 and TRBJ1-5; no definite D call. CDR1 and CDR2 (germline): SGHAT, FQDESV (reference sequence). This CDR3 is built from 14 residues. V was trimmed by 5 bases and J by 3 bases, leaving 11 bases between them. In nucleotides, the CDR3 is TGTGCCAGCAGCAAATCCGGGAACAATCAGCCCCAGCATTTT. Amino acids: CASSKSGNNQPQHF.

Ten or more counts support this clonotype. V gene TRBV5-1 combines with J gene TRBJ1-1; D gene ambiguous. CDR3 length equals 13 residues. CDR1 and CDR2 (germline): SGHRS, YFSETQ. Trimming removed 0 bases at V and 3 bases at J, with 6 bases between. CDR3 bases: TGCGCCAGCAGCTTGGACAGCTACACTGAAGCTTTCTTT. It is translated as CASSLDSYTEAFF.

This chain joins TRBV19 and TRBJ1-2; D is ambiguous. The CDR3 has 14 residues. V lost 7 bases and J 4 bases, leaving 16 bases between the germline ends. Germline V CDR1 and CDR2: LNHDA, SQIVND (reference sequence). The CDR3 spells CASTPAVRSYGYTF. Here the CDR3 DNA reads TGTGCCAGTACCCCGGCGGTGCGCTCCTATGGCTACACCTTC.

Only a few counts were recorded for this clonotype. The genes are TRBV5-1 and TRBJ2-1; D may be TRBD2 (5 bases). The CDR3 totals 14 residues. Germline V gene lookup returns CDR1 SGHRS and CDR2 YFSETQ. V was trimmed by 4 bases and J by 7 bases, leaving 15 bases between them. The CDR3 DNA is TGCGCCAGCAGCCGAGGTCTAGGCGGGAATGAGCAGTTCTTC. Its translation is CASSRGLGGNEQFF.

The rearrangement links TRBV19 to TRBJ2-4, with D unclear. Trimming removed 6 bases at V and 0 bases at J, with 15 bases between. CDR1 and CDR2 from the germline V gene are LNHDA and SQIVND (reference sequence). The CDR3 is 16 residues long. The CDR3 bases are TGTGCCAGTAGCGGCGTCGGAAGCGTAGCCAAAAACATTCAGTACTTC. Translating it yields CASSGVGSVAKNIQYF.